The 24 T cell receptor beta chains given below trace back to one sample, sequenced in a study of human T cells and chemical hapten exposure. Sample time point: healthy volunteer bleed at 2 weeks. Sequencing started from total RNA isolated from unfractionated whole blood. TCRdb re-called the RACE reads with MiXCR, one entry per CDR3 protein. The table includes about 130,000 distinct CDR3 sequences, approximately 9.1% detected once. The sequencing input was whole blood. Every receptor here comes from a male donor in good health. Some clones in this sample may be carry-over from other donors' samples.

CDR3 nucleotide sequence: TGTGCCAGCAGTCTCCGGGACAGCGAGGGTCAGCCCCAGCATTTT. Protein product: CASSLRDSEGQPQHF. The chain is built from TRBV12-3 or TRBV12-4 and TRBJ1-5, with 7 bases that match TRBD1. The V segment lost 5 bases and the J segment 6 bases; nucleotides outside the gene matches: 10. This CDR3 has 15 amino acids.

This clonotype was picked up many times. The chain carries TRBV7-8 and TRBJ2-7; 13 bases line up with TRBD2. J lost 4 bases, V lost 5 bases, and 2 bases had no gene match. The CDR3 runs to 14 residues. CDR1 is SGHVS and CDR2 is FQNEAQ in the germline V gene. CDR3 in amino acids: CASSPLAGGYEQYF. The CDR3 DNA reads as TGTGCCAGCAGCCCACTAGCGGGGGGGTACGAGCAGTACTTC.

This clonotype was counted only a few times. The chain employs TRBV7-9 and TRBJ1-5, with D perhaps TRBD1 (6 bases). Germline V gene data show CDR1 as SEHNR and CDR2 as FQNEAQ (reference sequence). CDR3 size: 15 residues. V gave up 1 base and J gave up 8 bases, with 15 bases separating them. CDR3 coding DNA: TGTGCCAGCAGCTTAGACCACGGGGGGCGGGAGCCCCAGCATTTT. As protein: CASSLDHGGREPQHF.

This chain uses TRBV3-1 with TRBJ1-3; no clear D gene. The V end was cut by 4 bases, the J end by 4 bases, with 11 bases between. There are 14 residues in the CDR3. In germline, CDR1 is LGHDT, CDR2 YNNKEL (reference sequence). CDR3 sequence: CASSLTELGNTIYF. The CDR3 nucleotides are TGTGCCAGCAGCCTTACAGAATTGGGAAACACCATATATTTT.

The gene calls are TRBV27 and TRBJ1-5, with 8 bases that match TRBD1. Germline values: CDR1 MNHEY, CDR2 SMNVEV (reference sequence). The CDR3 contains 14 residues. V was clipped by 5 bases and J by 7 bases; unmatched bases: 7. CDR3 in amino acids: CASSRTGREQPQHF. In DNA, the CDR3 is TGTGCCAGCAGTCGGACAGGGAGGGAGCAGCCCCAGCATTTT.

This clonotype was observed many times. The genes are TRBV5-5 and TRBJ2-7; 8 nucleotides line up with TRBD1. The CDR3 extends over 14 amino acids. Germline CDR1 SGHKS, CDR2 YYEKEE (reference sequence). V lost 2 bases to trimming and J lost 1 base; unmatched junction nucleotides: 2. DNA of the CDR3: TGTGCCAGCAGCTTCCGACAGGGGTCCTACGAGCAGTACTTC. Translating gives CASSFRQGSYEQYF.

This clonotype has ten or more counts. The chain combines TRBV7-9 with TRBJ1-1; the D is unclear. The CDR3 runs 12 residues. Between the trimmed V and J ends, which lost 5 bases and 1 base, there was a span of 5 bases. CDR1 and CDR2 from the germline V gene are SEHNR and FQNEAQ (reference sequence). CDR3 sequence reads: CASSPPNTEAFF. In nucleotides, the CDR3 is TGTGCCAGCAGCCCCCCGAACACTGAAGCTTTCTTT.

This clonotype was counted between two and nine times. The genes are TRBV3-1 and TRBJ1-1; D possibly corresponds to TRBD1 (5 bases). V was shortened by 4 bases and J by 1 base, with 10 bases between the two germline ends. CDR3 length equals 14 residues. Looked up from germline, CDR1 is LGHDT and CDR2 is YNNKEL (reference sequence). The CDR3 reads CASSPDRQNTEAFF. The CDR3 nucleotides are TGTGCCAGCAGCCCAGACAGACAGAACACTGAAGCTTTCTTT. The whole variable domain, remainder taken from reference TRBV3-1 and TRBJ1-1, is DTAVSQTPKYLVTQMGNDKSIKCEQNLGHDTMYWYKQDSKKFLKIMFSYNNKELIINETVPNRFSPKSPDKAHLNLHINSLELGDSAVYFCASSPDRQNTEAFFGQGTRLTVV.

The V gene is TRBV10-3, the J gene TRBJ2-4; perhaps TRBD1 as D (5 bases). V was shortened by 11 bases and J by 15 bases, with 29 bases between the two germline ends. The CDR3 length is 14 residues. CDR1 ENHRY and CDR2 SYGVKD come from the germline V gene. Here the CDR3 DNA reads TGTGCCGCACAAAGCAGGGTGGACGCTGAATTAGCGTACTTC. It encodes CAAQSRVDAELAYF.

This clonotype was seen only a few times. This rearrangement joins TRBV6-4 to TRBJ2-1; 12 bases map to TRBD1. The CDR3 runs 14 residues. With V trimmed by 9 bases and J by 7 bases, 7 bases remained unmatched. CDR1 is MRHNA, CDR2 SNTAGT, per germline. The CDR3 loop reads CASSGTGGLNEQFF. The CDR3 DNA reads TGTGCCAGTTCCGGGACAGGGGGCCTGAATGAGCAGTTCTTC.

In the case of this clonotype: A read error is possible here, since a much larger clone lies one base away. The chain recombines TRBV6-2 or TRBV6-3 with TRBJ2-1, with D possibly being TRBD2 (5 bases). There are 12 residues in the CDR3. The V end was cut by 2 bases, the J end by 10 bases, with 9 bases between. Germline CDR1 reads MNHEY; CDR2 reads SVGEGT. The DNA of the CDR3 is TGTGCCAGCAGTTACGAGGGTAAAGAGCAGTTCTTC. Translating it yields CASSYEGKEQFF.

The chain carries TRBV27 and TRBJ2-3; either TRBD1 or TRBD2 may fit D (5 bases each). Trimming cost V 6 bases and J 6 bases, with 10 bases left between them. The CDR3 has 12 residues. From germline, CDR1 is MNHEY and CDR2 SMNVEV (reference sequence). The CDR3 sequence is CASSLWGDTQYF. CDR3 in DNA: TGTGCCAGCAGCCTTTGGGGGGATACGCAGTATTTT.

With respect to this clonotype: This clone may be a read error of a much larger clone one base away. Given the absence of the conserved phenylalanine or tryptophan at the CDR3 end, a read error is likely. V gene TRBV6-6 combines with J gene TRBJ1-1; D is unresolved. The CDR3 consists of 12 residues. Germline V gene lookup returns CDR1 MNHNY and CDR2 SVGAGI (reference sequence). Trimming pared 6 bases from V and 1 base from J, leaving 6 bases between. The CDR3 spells CASSNGNTEAFS. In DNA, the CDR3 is TGTGCCAGCAGCAACGGGAACACTGAAGCTTTCTCT.

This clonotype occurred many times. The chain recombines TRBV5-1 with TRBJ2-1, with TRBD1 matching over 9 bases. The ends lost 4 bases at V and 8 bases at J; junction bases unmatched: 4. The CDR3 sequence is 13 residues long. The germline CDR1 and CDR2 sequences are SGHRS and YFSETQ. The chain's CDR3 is CASSPGQGYEQFF. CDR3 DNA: TGCGCCAGCAGCCCGGGACAGGGCTATGAGCAGTTCTTC. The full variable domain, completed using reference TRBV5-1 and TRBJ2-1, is KAGVTQTPRYLIKTRGQQVTLSCSPISGHRSVSWYQQTPGQGLQFLFEYFSETQRNKGNFPGRFSGRQFSNSRSEMNVSTLELGDSALYLCASSPGQGYEQFFGPGTRLTVL.

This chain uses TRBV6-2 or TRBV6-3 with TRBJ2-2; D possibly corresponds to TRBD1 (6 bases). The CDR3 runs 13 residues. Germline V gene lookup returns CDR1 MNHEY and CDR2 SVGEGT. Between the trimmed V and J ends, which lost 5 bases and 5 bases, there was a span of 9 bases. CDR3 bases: TGTGCCAGCAGTCCAGGGGTGACCGGGGAGCTGTTTTTT. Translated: CASSPGVTGELFF.

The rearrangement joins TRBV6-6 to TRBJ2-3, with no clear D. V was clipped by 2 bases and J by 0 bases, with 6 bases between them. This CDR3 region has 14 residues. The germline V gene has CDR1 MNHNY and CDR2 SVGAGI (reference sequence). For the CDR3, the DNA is TGTGCCAGCAGTTACGCGGACAGCACAGATACGCAGTATTTT. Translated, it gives CASSYADSTDTQYF.

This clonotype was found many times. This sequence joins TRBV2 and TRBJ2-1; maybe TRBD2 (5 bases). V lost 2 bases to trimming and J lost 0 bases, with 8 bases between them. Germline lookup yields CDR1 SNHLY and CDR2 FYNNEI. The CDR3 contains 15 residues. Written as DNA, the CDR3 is TGTGCCAGCAGTGAAAGTGGGAGCTCCTACAATGAGCAGTTCTTC. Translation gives CASSESGSSYNEQFF.

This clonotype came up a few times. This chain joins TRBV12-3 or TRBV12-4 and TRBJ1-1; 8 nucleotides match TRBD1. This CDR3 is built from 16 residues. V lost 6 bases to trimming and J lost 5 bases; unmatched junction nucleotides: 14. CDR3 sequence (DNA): TGTGCCAGCAGATTAATCCGGACAGGGAGGAGAACTGAAGCTTTCTTT. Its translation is CASRLIRTGRRTEAFF.

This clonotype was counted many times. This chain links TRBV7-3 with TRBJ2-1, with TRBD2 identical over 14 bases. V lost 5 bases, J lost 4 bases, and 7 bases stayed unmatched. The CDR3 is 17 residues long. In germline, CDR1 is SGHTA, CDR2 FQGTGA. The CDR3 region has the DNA TGTGCCAGCAGCCCCGGACTAGCGGGGGGCCCATACAATGAGCAGTTCTTC. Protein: CASSPGLAGGPYNEQFF.

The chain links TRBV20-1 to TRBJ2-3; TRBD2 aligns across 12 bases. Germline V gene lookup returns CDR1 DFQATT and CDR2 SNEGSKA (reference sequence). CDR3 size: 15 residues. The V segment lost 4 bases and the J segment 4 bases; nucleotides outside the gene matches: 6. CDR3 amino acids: CSATTRLAGADTQYF. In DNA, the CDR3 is TGCAGTGCTACAACAAGACTAGCGGGAGCAGATACGCAGTATTTT.

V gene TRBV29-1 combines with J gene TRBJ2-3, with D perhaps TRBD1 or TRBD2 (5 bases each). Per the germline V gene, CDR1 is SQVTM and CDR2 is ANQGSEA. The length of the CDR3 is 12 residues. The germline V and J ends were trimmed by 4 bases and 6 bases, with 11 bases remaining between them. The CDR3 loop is CSVAGARDTQYF. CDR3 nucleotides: TGCAGCGTTGCCGGGGCCAGGGATACGCAGTATTTT.

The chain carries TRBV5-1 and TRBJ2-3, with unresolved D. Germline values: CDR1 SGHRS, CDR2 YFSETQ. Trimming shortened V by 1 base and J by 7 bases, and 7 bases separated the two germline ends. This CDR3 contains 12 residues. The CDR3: CASSLNTNTQYF. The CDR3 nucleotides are TGCGCCAGCAGCTTGAACACTAATACGCAGTATTTT.

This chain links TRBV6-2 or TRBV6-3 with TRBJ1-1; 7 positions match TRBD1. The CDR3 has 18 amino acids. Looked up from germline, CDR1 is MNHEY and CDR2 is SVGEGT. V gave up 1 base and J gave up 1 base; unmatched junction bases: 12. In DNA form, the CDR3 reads TGTGCCAGCAGTTACTACGGGAACAGGGGACGGGCGAACACTGAAGCTTTCTTT. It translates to CASSYYGNRGRANTEAFF.

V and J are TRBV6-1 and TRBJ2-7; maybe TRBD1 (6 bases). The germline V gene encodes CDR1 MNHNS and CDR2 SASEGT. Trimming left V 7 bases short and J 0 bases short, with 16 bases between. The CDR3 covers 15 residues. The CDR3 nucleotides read TGTGCCAGCACCCCCCCCCGGGACAACTCCTACGAGCAGTACTTC. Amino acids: CASTPPRDNSYEQYF.